The sequence of this T cell receptor beta chain was determined in a study of T cell repertoires in cytomegalovirus infection. Overall study: Public TCR beta signatures were indicative of both CMV infection and a matching HLA type.

TCRdb reprocessed the reads via MiXCR and lists one record per CDR3 protein. Altogether 650,000 to 900,000 distinct CDR3 sequences are present, about 33% being singletons, with the ten largest covering 9.5% to 15%. This clonotype was recorded at least ten times. Antigen: not known. This specimen was cultured CD8+ T cells from PBMCs, taken from culture after CMV antigen stimulation. This TCR was sampled from a human donor in good health (CMV status not recorded). Some clones in this sample may be carry-over from other donors' samples.

The CDR3 DNA reads TGTGCCATCAGCCTGACCGGGGCCGGCAATCAGCCCCAGCATTTT. Its protein is CAISLTGAGNQPQHF. The chain couples TRBV10-3 to TRBJ1-5, with D possibly matching TRBD1 (5 bases). The CDR3 is made up of 15 amino acids. Trimming took off 6 bases at V and 2 bases at J, with 14 bases between the two ends. The germline gives CDR1 ENHRY, CDR2 SYGVKD.